A single sample gave rise to the 5 T cell receptor beta chains below, sequenced in a study of blood T cell repertoires in COVID-19. Only in-frame clones appear in the TCRdb table, and some are missing; sequencing was by immunoSEQ multiplex PCR. This sample has about 200,000 clones, with approximately 79% found just once. The sequenced sample consisted of peripheral blood. All receptors derive from a human donor in a cohort sampled during active COVID-19.

In this sample, this clone turned up once. The chain is built from TRBV2 and TRBJ1-2; 7 bases fit TRBD1. The CDR3 spans 14 residues. Germline loops: CDR1 SNHLY, CDR2 FYNNEI. The junction had 8 bases not matched to a gene; V was cut back by 6 bases and J by 4 bases. The CDR3 sequence is CASSEQGTGYGYTF. The DNA of the CDR3 is TGTGCCAGCAGCGAACAGGGGACCGGCTATGGCTACACCTTC.

The chain combines TRBV6-5 with TRBJ2-7; D is perhaps TRBD1 (5 bases). Trimming removed 4 bases from V and 0 bases from J, with 10 bases in between. Germline CDR1 is MNHEY and CDR2 is SVGAGI. The CDR3 consists of 14 residues. The CDR3 nucleotides read TGTGCCAGCAGTTCTGGACACCTCTCCTACGAGCAGTACTTC. It specifies CASSSGHLSYEQYF.

This clone was picked up one time. The chain couples TRBV7-2 to TRBJ1-1, with D perhaps TRBD1 (6 bases). The CDR3 totals 14 residues. Trimming took 2 bases from V and 0 from J, leaving 7 bases between them. Germline V CDR1 and CDR2: SGHTA, FQGNSA. The CDR3 region has the DNA TGTGCCAGCAGCTTAAGGACAGTGAACACTGAAGCTTTCTTT. It codes for CASSLRTVNTEAFF.

The chain has TRBV29-1 and TRBJ2-6; D ambiguous. The CDR3 is 12 amino acids. V was trimmed by 6 bases and J by 4 bases, leaving 7 bases between them. Germline V CDR1 and CDR2: SQVTM, ANQGSEA. The CDR3: CSVLLGANVLTF. DNA of the CDR3: TGCAGCGTCTTACTGGGGGCCAACGTCCTGACTTTC.

This sequence joins TRBV19 and TRBJ2-5; D uncertain. CDR3 length: 13 amino acids. The V end was cut by 3 bases, the J end by 5 bases, with 10 bases between. CDR1 and CDR2 (germline): LNHDA, SQIVND (reference sequence). CDR3 sequence (DNA): TGTGCCAGTAGTATTTTTTTCCAGGAGACCCAGTACTTC. This encodes CASSIFFQETQYF. The full variable domain, with the rest looked up from reference TRBV19 and TRBJ2-5, is DGGITQSPKYLFRKEGQNVTLSCEQNLNHDAMYWYRQDPGQGLRLIYYSQIVNDFQKGDIAEGYSVSREKKESFPLTVTSAQKNPTAFYLCASSIFFQETQYFGPGTRLLVL.